The source of this TCR beta chain is a study of T cell changes during pregnancy in multiple sclerosis. The V and J ends lost 5 bases and 1 base respectively, with 7 bases between them. Germline loops: CDR1 SGHKS, CDR2 YYEKEE (reference sequence). This CDR3 spans 12 amino acids. The repertoire was sequenced with immunoSEQ multiplex PCR; TCRdb's copy has only in-frame clones and lacks some. Here the sample spans 50,000 to 75,000 clones, 75% to 95% being singletons. Source: peripheral blood, taken after pregnancy. The chain has TRBV5-5 and TRBJ2-7; TRBD1 is a possible D gene (6 bases). The TCR comes from a female donor in good health, enrolled as a control in a pregnancy study. CDR3 DNA sequence: TGTGCCAGCAGTCAGGGGTCCTACGAGCAGTACTTC. Protein: CASSQGSYEQYF. The full variable domain, its missing parts supplied by reference TRBV5-5 and TRBJ2-7, is DAGVTQSPTHLIKTRGQQVTLRCSPISGHKSVSWYQQVLGQGPQFIFQYYEKEERGRGNFPDRFSARQFPNYSSELNVNALLLGDSALYLCASSQGSYEQYFGPGTRLTVT.